The 22 T cell receptor beta chains reported below all come from one sample, sequenced in a study of CXCR3-negative and CXCR3-positive naive CD8 T cells. Study-level findings and limits: Hydrophobicity of TRB CDR3s was greater in CXCR3-positive naive cells than in CXCR3-negative naive cells.

UMI-labeled 5' RACE TRB cDNA libraries were prepared from the cells. One entry per CDR3 protein, without DNA, is what TCRdb gives after re-calling the 5' RACE reads. The table for this sample gives 75,000 to 100,000 distinct CDR3 sequences. These receptors have no known antigen. The sample consisted of naive CXCR3+ CD8+ T cells from blood. Subset noted: CD45RO-CCR7+CD27+CD95- naive CD8+ T cells expressing CXCR3 (TNR3+). These receptors originate from a human donor in good health. Some clones in this sample may be carry-over from other donors' samples.

The chain employs TRBV7-9 and TRBJ2-1; absent DNA, TCRdb's TRBD2 call cannot be checked. The CDR3 sequence is 16 residues long. CDR1 is SEHNR and CDR2 is FQNEAQ in the germline V gene (reference sequence). CDR3 loop: CASSGPGLAGYNEQFF. Full variable domain (remainder filled in from reference TRBV7-9 and TRBJ2-1): DTGVSQNPRHKITKRGQNVTFRCDPISEHNRLYWYRQTLGQGPEFLTYFQNEAQLEKSRLLSDRFSAERPKGSFSTLEIQRTEQGDSAMYLCASSGPGLAGYNEQFFGPGTRLTVL.

V and J are TRBV5-1 and TRBJ1-5. The CDR3 sequence is 13 residues long. The germline CDR1 and CDR2 sequences are SGHRS and YFSETQ. CDR3: CASRLGADQPQHF.

The CDR3 spells CASSPGLGSVNTEAFF. The chain has TRBV7-9 and TRBJ1-1; TCRdb names TRBD1, which stays unverified in the absence of DNA. This CDR3 is 16 amino acids long. Germline V gene sequence: CDR1 SEHNR, CDR2 FQNEAQ (reference sequence).

The chain uses TRBV20-1 and TRBJ2-7. This CDR3 is built from 11 residues. CDR1 and CDR2 from the germline V gene are DFQATT and SNEGSKA (reference sequence). The chain's CDR3 is CSASLAYEQYF.

CDR3 sequence: CASSRVGNGELFF. The gene calls are TRBV12-3 or TRBV12-4 and TRBJ2-2; as DNA is missing, the TRBD1 call by TCRdb cannot be tested. This CDR3 comprises 13 residues.

V gene TRBV10-3 combines with J gene TRBJ2-7; lacking DNA, the TRBD1 call made by TCRdb goes unchecked. Germline assignment: CDR1 ENHRY and CDR2 SYGVKD. This CDR3 contains 16 residues. This chain's CDR3 is CAISDLGQGTLREQYF.

V usage is TRBV29-1 and J usage is TRBJ2-7; TCRdb proposes TRBD1, but this gene call is untestable without DNA. CDR1 and CDR2 from the germline V gene are SQVTM and ANQGSEA. The CDR3 has 14 amino acids. The chain's CDR3 is CSVDPGTGAYEQYF.

The J gene is TRBJ2-7, the V gene TRBV29-1; lacking DNA, the TRBD1 call made by TCRdb goes unchecked. This CDR3 is built from 14 residues. The germline gives CDR1 SQVTM, CDR2 ANQGSEA. The CDR3 sequence is CSVEFGGGGFEQYF.

The chain couples TRBV19 to TRBJ2-1; without DNA, the TCRdb call of TRBD2 cannot be checked. Germline assignment: CDR1 LNHDA and CDR2 SQIVND (reference sequence). The CDR3 length is 16 residues. The chain's CDR3 is CASSIMGSPTYNEQFF.

This sequence joins TRBV9 and TRBJ2-2. The germline V gene encodes CDR1 SGDLS and CDR2 YYNGEE. There are 13 residues in the CDR3. The CDR3 loop is CASSVGGTGELFF.

The chain uses TRBV28 and TRBJ2-5; TCRdb outputs TRBD2, but without DNA this stays unchecked. Germline-derived CDR1 and CDR2 are MDHEN and SYDVKM. This CDR3 contains 14 residues. The CDR3 spells CASNKREFQETQYF.

The CDR3 here is CASSQWDGYNEQFF. The chain uses TRBV27 and TRBJ2-1; TCRdb returns TRBD1, unconfirmable since there is no DNA. Germline V gives CDR1 MNHEY, CDR2 SMNVEV (reference sequence). The CDR3 totals 14 residues.

The chain links TRBV4-3 to TRBJ2-1; TCRdb indicates TRBD1, and absent DNA this call remains unverified. The CDR3 is 15 amino acids. Germline-derived CDR1 and CDR2 are LGHNA and YSLEER. This chain's CDR3 is CASSPGESSYNEQFF.

The V gene is TRBV20-1, the J gene TRBJ2-7; TCRdb reports TRBD2, a call that lacks DNA to check it against. CDR1 DFQATT and CDR2 SNEGSKA come from the germline V gene (reference sequence). This CDR3 has 17 residues. This CDR3 is CSASRRSGTRLTYEQYF.

This sequence joins TRBV21-1 and TRBJ2-7; TCRdb indicates TRBD2, and absent DNA this call remains unverified. TRBV21-1 is a pseudogene. The CDR3 sequence is 13 residues long. The CDR3 protein is CASSKKAPYEQYF.

This sequence joins TRBV12-3 or TRBV12-4 and TRBJ2-2; TCRdb outputs TRBD2, but without DNA this stays unchecked. The CDR3 has 13 amino acids. The CDR3: CASSLLLTGELFF.

The CDR3 reads CSVDEGGNTEAFF. The rearrangement joins TRBV29-1 to TRBJ1-1; TCRdb returns TRBD1, unconfirmable since there is no DNA. The CDR3 has 13 residues. Germline CDR1 is SQVTM and CDR2 is ANQGSEA.

This chain links TRBV2 with TRBJ2-7; the TCRdb call, TRBD1, lacks DNA for checking. Germline V CDR1 and CDR2: SNHLY, FYNNEI. This CDR3 has 13 amino acids. The CDR3 sequence is CASTQGSGNEQYF.

The chain has TRBV7-9 and TRBJ2-1; TCRdb lists TRBD2, though no DNA is available to test this call. Germline assignment: CDR1 SEHNR and CDR2 FQNEAQ (reference sequence). This CDR3 has 15 residues. CDR3: CASSFFGGGANEQFF.

The chain is built from TRBV7-6 and TRBJ2-1; TCRdb designates TRBD1, a call that cannot be tested without DNA. The CDR3 sequence is 14 residues long. Germline assignment: CDR1 SGHVS and CDR2 FNYEAQ. The chain's CDR3 is CASSLAEGWNEQFF.

The gene calls are TRBV7-9 and TRBJ2-3; TCRdb gives TRBD1 as the D gene, but with no DNA this cannot be confirmed. This CDR3 comprises 17 residues. Germline CDR1 is SEHNR and CDR2 is FQNEAQ (reference sequence). The CDR3 sequence is CASSLAPLQGSPDTQYF.

This chain uses TRBV11-2 with TRBJ2-7. The CDR3 totals 13 residues. Germline CDR1 reads SGHAT; CDR2 reads FQNNGV. This chain's CDR3 is CASSFASGNEQYF.